Listed here is a single TCR beta chain. This specimen comes from a study of neurological immune-mediated disorders. The CDR3 is made up of 14 amino acids. The germline gives CDR1 SGHDT, CDR2 YYEEEE. V lost 2 bases and J lost 2; bases outside the gene matches: 2. Each CDR3 protein gets one entry after TCRdb re-called the 5' RACE reads with MiXCR. The profile shows some 50,000 distinct CDR3 sequences, roughly 24% of them singletons. The chain recombines TRBV5-6 with TRBJ1-2; 8 bases align to TRBD1. Sequenced sample: PBMCs. The receptor was derived from a woman in her 70s in good health. CDR3 loop: CASSLQGVNYGYTF. The CDR3 bases are TGTGCCAGCAGCTTACAGGGGGTAAACTATGGCTACACCTTC.